This passage covers 7 T cell receptor beta chains from one sample sequenced in a study of cytomegalovirus exposure and HLA in healthy donors (dated by TCRdb to the late 2010s). The library came from the immunoSEQ multiplex PCR assay. The multiplex PCR relied on a mix of 60 forward primers for TCR Vbeta segments and 13 reverse primers for TCR Jbeta segments. This immuneACCESS table, as held by TCRdb, lists in-frame sequences with V and J called but not all clones. Of the missing ones, under half trace to an unresolved V gene in checked studies; the others have no known cause. This sample holds under 300,000 clones; 80% to 95% were observed only once. The ten largest clones add up to about 1.7% of the sample. Sample: PBMCs. The origin of the receptors is a girl aged 2 to 10 in good health and CMV-seronegative.

The rearrangement joins TRBV6-5 to TRBJ2-7, with D tentatively TRBD1 (6 bases). The CDR3 extends over 11 amino acids. Germline-derived CDR1 and CDR2 are MNHEY and SVGAGI. V was shortened by 2 bases and J by 7 bases, with 6 bases between the two germline ends. CDR3 amino acids: CASSYRGEQYF. The DNA for the CDR3 is TGTGCCAGCAGTTACAGGGGGGAGCAGTACTTC.

The chain links TRBV6-4 to TRBJ1-5; possible D gene TRBD1, 6 bases. Germline V gives CDR1 MRHNA, CDR2 SNTAGT. Trimming pared 6 bases from V and 3 bases from J, leaving 15 bases between. There are 15 residues in the CDR3. The CDR3 region has the DNA TGTGCCAGCAGCCGTCTCGGGGACATCAATCAGCCCCAGCATTTT. It translates to CASSRLGDINQPQHF.

This clone was recorded once. The chain carries TRBV30 and TRBJ2-2, with no clear D. Germline V lookup: CDR1 GTSNPN, CDR2 SVGIG (reference sequence). The length of the CDR3 is 13 residues. V was clipped by 2 bases and J by 6 bases, with 10 bases between them. CDR3 region: CAWSRVSSGELFF. The CDR3 DNA is TGTGCCTGGAGTCGGGTGTCTTCCGGGGAGCTGTTTTTT.

The chain has TRBV27 and TRBJ1-2; D might be TRBD1 (5 bases). V lost 5 bases to trimming and J lost 8 bases, with 18 bases between them. The CDR3 is 14 residues long. CDR1 is MNHEY and CDR2 is SMNVEV in the germline V gene (reference sequence). The CDR3 nucleotides read TGTGCCAGCAGTCAGCGGGGGGTGACTGCGGGCTACACCTTC. This translates into CASSQRGVTAGYTF.

This clone was recorded a few times. This chain joins TRBV25-1 and TRBJ2-1, with a tentative D call TRBD1 (5 bases). Looked up from germline, CDR1 is MGHDK and CDR2 is SYGVNS. Trimming stripped 3 bases from V and 10 bases from J, with 7 bases between. CDR3 length: 11 residues. CDR3 loop: CASSDSGEQFF. The CDR3 bases are TGTGCCAGCAGTGATTCAGGGGAGCAGTTCTTC.

This chain uses TRBV7-9 with TRBJ1-5; 11 bases line up with TRBD1. The CDR3 runs 15 residues. From germline, CDR1 is SEHNR and CDR2 FQNEAQ (reference sequence). V lost 9 bases to trimming and J lost 6 bases; unmatched junction nucleotides: 10. The CDR3 is CARDRGRGPPQPQHF. CDR3 DNA: TGTGCCAGGGACAGGGGGCGCGGCCCCCCTCAGCCCCAGCATTTT.

The chain combines TRBV5-1 with TRBJ1-1, with D unclear. CDR1 and CDR2 from the germline V gene are SGHRS and YFSETQ. This CDR3 contains 15 residues. V was shortened by 0 bases and J by 1 base, with 10 bases between the two germline ends. The CDR3 DNA follows: TGCGCCAGCAGCTTGGGGCGAGGGAGGAACACTGAAGCTTTCTTT. Protein product: CASSLGRGRNTEAFF.